One sample yielded the 21 T cell receptor beta chains listed below, sequenced in a study of CD8+ T cells in alopecia areata. Reverse transcribed after extraction, RNA yielded cDNA as the sequencing template. The assay was immunoSEQ multiplex PCR, and TCRdb's table has in-frame clones only and misses some. The sample includes about 220,000 clones, around 57% of them seen just once. Specified treatment: oral pan-JAK inhibitor, 5-10 mg twice daily. This specimen consisted of CD4+ T cells sorted from blood, obtained at week 4, from a patient treated with tofacitinib. The receptor source for this set is a human donor with alopecia areata.

In its sample, this clone was seen many times. The chain carries TRBV5-1 and TRBJ2-5, with TRBD2 matching 10 bases. Germline V gene sequence: CDR1 SGHRS, CDR2 YFSETQ. The CDR3 length is 15 residues. After removal of 6 bases from V and 5 bases from J, the junction contained 10 bases not matched to a gene. In nucleotides, the CDR3 is TGCGCCAGCACCCCTCAGCGGGGGGGCCGCGAGACCCAGTACTTC. Protein sequence: CASTPQRGGRETQYF.

V gene TRBV4-3 combines with J gene TRBJ1-2; D is possibly TRBD1 (6 bases). The CDR3 totals 15 residues. Between the trimmed V and J ends, which lost 2 bases and 0 bases, there was a span of 10 bases. CDR1 LGHNA and CDR2 YSLEER come from the germline V gene. CDR3 residues: CASSQTGLTNYGYTF. The CDR3 region has the DNA TGCGCCAGCAGCCAAACAGGGCTTACTAACTATGGCTACACCTTC.

The table lists this clone with a count of one. The chain carries TRBV27 and TRBJ2-7; unclear D gene. V lost 1 base, J lost 0 bases, and 10 bases lay in between. The CDR3 has 15 amino acids. Looked up from germline, CDR1 is MNHEY and CDR2 is SMNVEV (reference sequence). The CDR3 nucleotides are TGTGCCAGCAGTTTATTGCCCGGGCTCTCCTACGAGCAGTACTTC. Translated: CASSLLPGLSYEQYF.

The genes are TRBV30 and TRBJ2-6; D is ambiguous. V was cut by 0 bases and J by 1 base, with 7 bases left in between. Germline V gives CDR1 GTSNPN, CDR2 SVGIG (reference sequence). The length of the CDR3 is 15 residues. The CDR3 reads CAWSVGQSGANVLTF. The CDR3 DNA sequence: TGTGCCTGGAGTGTCGGGCAGTCTGGGGCCAACGTCCTGACTTTC.

The gene calls are TRBV29-1 and TRBJ1-1; D gene uncertain. The V gene's germline CDR1 is SQVTM and CDR2 ANQGSEA. CDR3 length: 13 amino acids. V dropped 4 bases and J dropped 0 bases, with 9 bases sitting between them. Written as DNA, the CDR3 is TGCAGCGTTGTAGTTAGCATGAACACTGAAGCTTTCTTT. Amino acid sequence: CSVVVSMNTEAFF.

The chain joins TRBV18 to TRBJ1-2; D remains unclear. The CDR3 is made up of 13 amino acids. Germline CDR1 reads KGHSH; CDR2 reads LQKENI. Trimming removed 2 bases from V and 4 bases from J, with 8 bases in between. The CDR3 sequence: CASSPVSLYGYTF. CDR3 nucleotide sequence: TGTGCCAGCTCACCAGTCAGCCTCTATGGCTACACCTTC.

This rearrangement joins TRBV6-5 to TRBJ2-1; perhaps TRBD2 as D (5 bases). Germline values: CDR1 MNHEY, CDR2 SVGAGI. V lost 6 bases, J lost 10 bases, and 13 bases lay in between. This CDR3 has 12 amino acids. The CDR3 DNA reads TGTGCCAGCAGCCGGACTGGACGAGAGCAGTTCTTC. The encoded protein is CASSRTGREQFF.

The rearrangement links TRBV25-1 to TRBJ1-5; no definite D call. Germline-derived CDR1 and CDR2 are MGHDK and SYGVNS. V was shortened by 1 base and J by 1 base, with 5 bases between the two germline ends. The CDR3 sequence is 14 residues long. The CDR3 coding sequence is TGTGCCAGCAGTGAATCAGTGAGCAATCAGCCCCAGCATTTT. Amino acids: CASSESVSNQPQHF.

CDR3 sequence reads: CSARGGLSGTDTQYF. The CDR3, as DNA: TGCAGCGCCCGGGGGGGCCTCTCGGGCACAGATACGCAGTATTTT. This chain joins TRBV29-1 and TRBJ2-3; 8 bases map to TRBD2. Germline lookup yields CDR1 SQVTM and CDR2 ANQGSEA. The V segment lost 7 bases and the J segment 1 base; nucleotides outside the gene matches: 10. The CDR3 contains 15 residues.

In its sample, this clone was seen a few times. The rearrangement links TRBV6-6 to TRBJ2-1; TRBD1 aligns across 7 bases. The CDR3 loop spans 15 amino acids. Germline V CDR1 and CDR2: MNHNY, SVGAGI (reference sequence). With 1 base clipped from V and 10 bases from J, the junction kept 10 bases outside the gene matches. CDR3 residues: CASSYLGPDRAEQFF. The CDR3 region has the DNA TGTGCCAGCAGTTACTTAGGCCCAGACAGGGCCGAGCAGTTCTTC.

The V call is TRBV9, the J call TRBJ1-1; D gene ambiguous. V dropped 0 bases and J dropped 1 base, with 10 bases sitting between them. The CDR3 sequence is 15 residues long. Germline-derived CDR1 and CDR2 are SGDLS and YYNGEE. The CDR3 coding sequence is TGTGCCAGCAGCGTAGGGTTCAACCCGAACACTGAAGCTTTCTTT. The encoded protein is CASSVGFNPNTEAFF.

This rearrangement joins TRBV29-1 to TRBJ1-5; D not resolved. Trimming removed 6 bases from V and 3 bases from J, with 9 bases in between. CDR3 size: 12 residues. Looked up from germline, CDR1 is SQVTM and CDR2 is ANQGSEA. CDR3 coding DNA: TGCAGCGTCGGCGGGGACAATCAGCCCCAGCATTTT. The encoded protein is CSVGGDNQPQHF.

The CDR3 loop is CASSQGRLLNTEAFF. The DNA of the CDR3 is TGCGCCAGCAGCCAAGGAAGACTTCTGAACACTGAAGCTTTCTTT. The genes are TRBV4-1 and TRBJ1-1, with D uncertain. V shed 1 base and J shed 0 bases, with 9 bases lying between them. There are 15 residues in the CDR3. Germline assignment: CDR1 MGHRA and CDR2 YSYEKL.

This clone was counted a few times. This chain connects TRBV14 to TRBJ1-6; D unresolved. This CDR3 region has 13 residues. V gave up 4 bases and J gave up 10 bases, with 11 bases separating them. Germline V gene data show CDR1 as SGHDN and CDR2 as FVKESK. This CDR3 is CASSPLWGSPLHF. Here the CDR3 DNA reads TGTGCCAGCAGCCCCCTTTGGGGATCACCCCTCCACTTT.

The rearrangement joins TRBV20-1 to TRBJ1-2, with D unclear. The CDR3 extends over 11 amino acids. V was pared by 7 bases and J by 6 bases, with 12 bases between. Germline V gives CDR1 DFQATT, CDR2 SNEGSKA (reference sequence). The CDR3 spells CSVHAEHGYTF. CDR3 sequence (DNA): TGCAGTGTTCACGCAGAACATGGCTACACCTTC.

This clone was counted only a few times. The genes are TRBV15 and TRBJ2-3; a weak D match, TRBD2 (6 bases). V lost 0 bases and J 11 bases, leaving 12 bases between the germline ends. Germline CDR1 is LNHNV and CDR2 is YYDKDF (reference sequence). The CDR3 covers 13 residues. The DNA of the CDR3 is TGTGCCACCAGCAGAGATGTGGAGGGGATGCAGTATTTT. Amino acids: CATSRDVEGMQYF.

V is TRBV27 and J is TRBJ2-3, with 12 nucleotides matching TRBD2. The V and J ends lost 6 bases and 0 bases, in that order; junction bases with no gene match: 1. From germline, CDR1 is MNHEY and CDR2 SMNVEV (reference sequence). This CDR3 has 15 amino acids. CDR3 sequence reads: CASRGLAGSTDTQYF. The CDR3 DNA follows: TGTGCCAGCAGAGGACTAGCGGGGAGCACAGATACGCAGTATTTT.

The rearrangement joins TRBV10-3 to TRBJ1-2; D ambiguous. Trimming removed 2 bases at V and 6 bases at J, with 7 bases between. CDR1 is ENHRY and CDR2 is SYGVKD in the germline V gene. CDR3 length equals 12 residues. CDR3 in amino acids: CAISEGSHGYTF. The DNA for the CDR3 is TGTGCCATCAGTGAGGGGTCCCATGGCTACACCTTC.

The chain couples TRBV5-1 to TRBJ1-1; no firm D call. Germline V lookup: CDR1 SGHRS, CDR2 YFSETQ. Trimming took off 4 bases at V and 1 base at J, with 11 bases between the two ends. The CDR3 runs 14 residues. The CDR3 nucleotides are TGCGCCAGCAGCCCCGAAACAGCGAACACTGAAGCTTTCTTT. Residues: CASSPETANTEAFF.

Only a few counts were recorded for this clone. V is TRBV29-1 and J is TRBJ2-3, with D possibly TRBD2 on 6 matching bases. The CDR3 is 10 amino acids. CDR1 SQVTM and CDR2 ANQGSEA come from the germline V gene. Deletions cut 7 bases from V and 6 bases from J, with 8 bases between. CDR3 protein: CSGREDTQYF. The CDR3 DNA reads TGCAGCGGGAGGGAGGATACGCAGTATTTT.

The rearrangement joins TRBV7-8 to TRBJ1-1; 8 positions agree with TRBD1. V was pared by 5 bases and J by 4 bases, with 6 bases of the junction left unmatched. Germline values: CDR1 SGHVS, CDR2 FQNEAQ. The CDR3 runs 14 residues. Here the CDR3 reads CASSPTGQGTEAFF. The CDR3 bases are TGTGCCAGCAGCCCTACCGGACAGGGCACTGAAGCTTTCTTT. Full variable domain (missing parts from reference TRBV7-8 and TRBJ1-1): GAGVSQSPRYKVAKRGQDVALRCDPISGHVSLFWYQQALGQGPEFLTYFQNEAQLDKSGLPSDRFFAERPEGSVSTLKIQRTQQEDSAVYLCASSPTGQGTEAFFGQGTRLTVV.